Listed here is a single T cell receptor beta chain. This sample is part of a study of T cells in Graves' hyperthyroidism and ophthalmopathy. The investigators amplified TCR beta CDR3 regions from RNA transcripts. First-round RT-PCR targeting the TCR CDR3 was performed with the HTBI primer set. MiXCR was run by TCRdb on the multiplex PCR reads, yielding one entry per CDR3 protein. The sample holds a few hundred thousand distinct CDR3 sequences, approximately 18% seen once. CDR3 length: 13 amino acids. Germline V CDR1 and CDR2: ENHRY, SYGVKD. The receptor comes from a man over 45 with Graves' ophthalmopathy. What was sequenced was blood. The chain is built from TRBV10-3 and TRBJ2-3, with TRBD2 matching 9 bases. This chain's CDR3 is CAGSGRSTDTQYF. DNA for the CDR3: TGTGCTGGCAGCGGGAGGAGCACAGATACGCAGTATTTT.